This T cell receptor (beta chain) originates from a study of shared clonotypes between healthy human individuals. Study-level findings and limits: Non-shared clonotypes showed lower generation probabilities than clonotypes common to all four donors.

Turning to this clone: Its antigen is not identified.

Germline-derived CDR1 and CDR2 are MGHRA and YSYEKL. This CDR3 comprises 16 residues. The V end was cut by 0 bases, the J end by 3 bases, with 15 bases between. The genomic DNA of each subset was split evenly across several immunoSEQ plates. Profiled with immunoSEQ multiplex PCR; TCRdb holds only in-frame clones, not every one. The sample has 550,000 to 750,000 clones, around 95% seen once. Selected positively for CCR7 and CD45RO-negative, naive CD8 cells excluded terminally differentiated effector memory CD45RA+ cells. The sequenced sample was naive CD8+ T cells sorted from blood. This sequence originates from a woman under 40 in good health. The chain uses TRBV4-1 and TRBJ2-7; a weak D match, TRBD1 (5 bases). Written as DNA, the CDR3 is TGCGCCAGCAGCCAAGATCATGGCGCCAGGGTCTACGAGCAGTACTTC. Its translation is CASSQDHGARVYEQYF.